This passage covers 31 T cell receptor beta chains from one sample sequenced in a study of sequential checkpoint blockade in melanoma. Profiled with immunoSEQ multiplex PCR; TCRdb holds only in-frame clones, not every one. This table holds under 4,000 clones, around 16% found once. As to treatment: randomized to nivolumab then ipilimumab (arm A) or the reverse (arm B). Sequenced material: tumor tissue (inferred from file names), taken from a patient given nivolumab and ipilimumab in sequence. These TCRs come from a human donor with melanoma.

Many counts were recorded for this clone. The chain is built from TRBV12-5 and TRBJ2-5, with D perhaps matching TRBD1 or TRBD2 (6 bases each). The length of the CDR3 is 13 residues. Looked up from germline, CDR1 is LGHNT and CDR2 is FRNRAP. This chain's CDR3 is CASTQGGQETQYF. In DNA form, the CDR3 reads TGTGCCAGCACCCAAGGGGGGCAAGAGACCCAGTACTTC.

The genes are TRBV11-3 and TRBJ1-5; 7 bases match TRBD1. Trimming removed 5 bases from V and 4 bases from J; junction bases left unmatched: 5. The CDR3 extends over 14 amino acids. Germline CDR1 reads SGHNT; CDR2 reads YENEEA. The CDR3: CASSGGQDNQPQHF. The CDR3 DNA follows: TGTGCCAGCAGCGGTGGACAGGATAATCAGCCCCAGCATTTT.

The V and J genes are TRBV19 and TRBJ2-7, with TRBD1 as a possible D gene (6 bases). Trimming removed 10 bases at V and 0 bases at J, with 13 bases between. Germline V gives CDR1 LNHDA, CDR2 SQIVND (reference sequence). The CDR3 spans 13 residues. CDR3: CATARQASYEQYF. The CDR3 bases are TGTGCCACCGCCCGACAGGCCTCCTACGAGCAGTACTTC.

This clone was counted many times. The chain carries TRBV11-3 and TRBJ2-7; 9 bases fit TRBD2. The germline CDR1 and CDR2 sequences are SGHNT and YENEEA. The CDR3 loop spans 15 amino acids. J was trimmed by 4 bases and V by 5 bases; bases with no gene match: 9. The CDR3 DNA sequence: TGTGCCAGCAGCCACAGCGGGGGGCAAGTTTACGAGCAGTACTTC. It codes for CASSHSGGQVYEQYF.

Ten or more counts support this clone. The J gene is TRBJ2-7, the V gene TRBV7-2; the D gene is possibly TRBD1 (6 bases). Trimming pared 5 bases from V and 4 bases from J, leaving 12 bases between. This CDR3 region has 13 residues. Germline V lookup: CDR1 SGHTA, CDR2 FQGNSA. CDR3 nucleotides: TGTGCCAGCAGCCCTACCAGGGGTTACGAGCAGTACTTC. The encoded protein is CASSPTRGYEQYF.

This clone was observed a few times. The chain combines TRBV12-5 with TRBJ2-7, with D possibly matching TRBD1 (7 bases). In germline, CDR1 is LGHNT, CDR2 FRNRAP. CDR3 length equals 14 residues. The DNA for the CDR3 is TGTGCCAGCAATCGACAGGGTGGGGGGTTCGAGCAGTACTTC. Translation gives CASNRQGGGFEQYF.

This clone was counted only a few times. CDR3 sequence (DNA): TGTGCCAGTAGTATAGACGGCTTGGTCAGCTCTAACTATGGCTACACCTTC. It translates to CASSIDGLVSSNYGYTF. V and J are TRBV19 and TRBJ1-2; no reliable D call. Germline V gene sequence: CDR1 LNHDA, CDR2 SQIVND (reference sequence). This CDR3 region has 17 residues. Trimming left V 0 bases short and J 0 bases short, with 14 bases between.

This chain joins TRBV18 and TRBJ2-3; D possibly corresponds to TRBD2 (6 bases). Trimming removed 6 bases from V and 4 bases from J, with 17 bases in between. The CDR3 covers 15 residues. Germline V lookup: CDR1 KGHSH, CDR2 LQKENI. The CDR3 loop is CASSREAVMSDTQYF. In DNA form, the CDR3 reads TGTGCCAGCTCGCGGGAAGCGGTAATGTCAGATACGCAGTATTTT.

This chain connects TRBV19 to TRBJ2-1; no reliable D call. Trimming left V 5 bases short and J 2 bases short, with 10 bases between. The CDR3 sequence is 14 residues long. Germline CDR1 LNHDA, CDR2 SQIVND (reference sequence). As DNA, the CDR3 is TGTGCCAGTAGTTACGGCGGAACCTACAATGAGCAGTTCTTC. Translating it yields CASSYGGTYNEQFF.

This chain uses TRBV6-8 with TRBJ2-5; no definite D call. CDR1 and CDR2 (germline): MNHGY, SAAAGT. The V end was cut by 5 bases, the J end by 7 bases, with 17 bases between. CDR3 length: 14 amino acids. The CDR3 spells CASSGLHGPGTQYF. The CDR3 DNA sequence: TGTGCCAGCAGTGGGTTACACGGGCCAGGGACCCAGTACTTC.

CDR3 protein: CASSPRGPLSSGANVLTF. Written as DNA, the CDR3 is TGTGCCAGCAGCCCCCGGGGCCCACTAAGCTCTGGGGCCAACGTCCTGACTTTC. This chain links TRBV11-3 with TRBJ2-6; either TRBD1 or TRBD2 may supply D (5 bases each). The V and J ends lost 5 bases and 0 bases respectively, with 17 bases between them. The CDR3 contains 18 residues. Germline CDR1 SGHNT, CDR2 YENEEA.

This clone has a handful of counts. The chain employs TRBV11-3 and TRBJ1-5, with D possibly TRBD1 on 5 matching bases. The CDR3 has 14 amino acids. The V end lost 0 bases, the J end lost 6 bases, and 9 bases lay between the germline ends. CDR1 and CDR2 from the germline V gene are SGHNT and YENEEA. CDR3: CASSLDRTFQPQHF. The CDR3 coding sequence is TGTGCCAGCAGCTTAGACAGGACATTTCAGCCCCAGCATTTT. Full variable domain (remainder filled in from reference TRBV11-3 and TRBJ1-5): EAGVVQSPRYKIIEKKQPVAFWCNPISGHNTLYWYLQNLGQGPELLIRYENEEAVDDSQLPKDRFSAERLKGVDSTLKIQPAELGDSAVYLCASSLDRTFQPQHFGDGTRLSIL.

This clone was seen many times. CDR3 in amino acids: CASSYRTVFDPQHF. Written as DNA, the CDR3 is TGTGCCAGCAGCTACCGGACAGTCTTCGACCCCCAGCATTTT. V and J are TRBV11-3 and TRBJ1-5; D may be TRBD1 (6 bases). V was cut by 4 bases and J by 10 bases, with 17 bases left in between. Germline assignment: CDR1 SGHNT and CDR2 YENEEA. The CDR3 extends over 14 amino acids.

The chain joins TRBV11-3 to TRBJ2-2; D is unclear. V shed 3 bases and J shed 4 bases, with 21 bases lying between them. This CDR3 is 18 amino acids long. Germline assignment: CDR1 SGHNT and CDR2 YENEEA. In DNA form, the CDR3 reads TGTGCCAGCAGCTTGGGCCTATTGTATACCACCATCACCGGGGAGCTGTTTTTT. Translation gives CASSLGLLYTTITGELFF.

The chain uses TRBV15 and TRBJ2-7, with D hard to call. Germline V gene data show CDR1 as LNHNV and CDR2 as YYDKDF (reference sequence). The CDR3 spans 14 residues. With 0 bases removed from V and 7 bases from J, the gap between germline ends came to 13 bases. CDR3 DNA: TGTGCCACCAGCAGAGAGCGGCTAGTGTCGGAGCAGTACTTC. This encodes CATSRERLVSEQYF.

In this sample, this clone is medium-sized. The chain is built from TRBV1 and TRBJ2-3; the D call TRBD2 from the table was never checked on the DNA. TRBV1 is a recognized pseudogene. This CDR3 region has 17 residues. CDR3 bases: TGCACCAGCAGCCAACCCTTTGCGGAGCGGGGCACAGATACGCAGTATTTT. This sequence encodes CTSSQPFAERGTDTQYF.

The chain carries TRBV6-8 and TRBJ2-1; the match to TRBD2 covers 8 bases. V lost 2 bases to trimming and J lost 7 bases; unmatched junction nucleotides: 22. The germline CDR1 and CDR2 sequences are MNHGY and SAAAGT. The CDR3 extends over 20 amino acids. The CDR3 DNA is TGTGCCAGCAGTTACCCCAATGAGGTAGTAAGTAGCGGGACGCGAAATGAGCAGTTCTTC. Its translation is CASSYPNEVVSSGTRNEQFF.

In its sample, this clone was seen many times. The chain employs TRBV11-3 and TRBJ2-2; 7 bases line up with TRBD2. The CDR3 extends over 15 amino acids. V lost 5 bases and J lost 8; bases outside the gene matches: 11. Germline CDR1 SGHNT, CDR2 YENEEA. In DNA, the CDR3 is TGTGCCAGCAGCCCCAGAGGGAGGGCCGCGGGGGAGCTGTTTTTT. The encoded protein is CASSPRGRAAGELFF.

This clone counts as medium-sized. The chain couples TRBV11-3 to TRBJ1-3; maybe TRBD1 (5 bases). The germline V and J ends were trimmed by 1 base and 0 bases, with 13 bases remaining between them. CDR3 size: 17 residues. The V gene's germline CDR1 is SGHNT and CDR2 YENEEA. This chain's CDR3 is CASSLVSGTYSGNTIYF. CDR3 nucleotides: TGTGCCAGCAGCTTAGTGTCAGGGACTTACTCTGGAAACACCATATATTTT.

The chain employs TRBV12-1 and TRBJ1-4. TRBV12-1 is tagged as a pseudogene. The CDR3 runs to 16 residues. This CDR3 is CASSPGVGPPEEKLFF. CDR3 coding DNA: TGTGCCAGCAGCCCTGGGGTCGGCCCCCCGGAGGAAAAACTGTTTTTT.

The V gene is TRBV30, the J gene TRBJ2-3; D may be TRBD2 (7 bases). CDR1 and CDR2 (germline): GTSNPN, SVGIG (reference sequence). Trimming pared 2 bases from V and 3 bases from J, leaving 15 bases between. There are 15 residues in the CDR3. The CDR3 DNA reads TGTGCCTGGAGTAGGGGGGGAGCGGGGACAGATACGCAGTATTTT. As protein: CAWSRGGAGTDTQYF.

This clone is classed as medium-sized. V and J are TRBV23-1 and TRBJ1-4, with 7 bases matching TRBD1. TRBV23-1 is treated as an ORF (open reading frame) with a function not yet certain. The V gene end was trimmed by 6 bases and the J gene end by 6 bases; junction bases not matched to a gene: 13. The CDR3 is made up of 16 amino acids. For the CDR3, the DNA is TGCGCCAGCAGCCAAGGGAGGGGACAGCTCGATGAAAAACTGTTTTTT. This sequence encodes CASSQGRGQLDEKLFF.

This clone was observed a few times. The V call is TRBV9, the J call TRBJ2-2; D is ambiguous. Per the germline V gene, CDR1 is SGDLS and CDR2 is YYNGEE. The CDR3 contains 13 residues. With 3 bases removed from V and 4 bases from J, the gap between germline ends came to 7 bases. CDR3 in amino acids: CASSGRFTGELFF. The CDR3 nucleotides are TGTGCCAGCAGCGGGAGATTCACCGGGGAGCTGTTTTTT.

The chain combines TRBV6-8 with TRBJ1-4; 7 bases agree with TRBD1. The CDR3 consists of 14 residues. Germline-derived CDR1 and CDR2 are MNHGY and SAAAGT. Trimming at V came to 6 bases and at J to 8 bases, leaving 9 bases not matched to a gene. The CDR3 here is CASSQRGHREKLFF. The CDR3 DNA reads TGTGCCAGCAGCCAGAGGGGGCACAGGGAAAAACTGTTTTTT.

This clone was seen a handful of times. J is TRBJ2-5 and V is TRBV28, with D possibly being TRBD2 (5 bases). The V gene lost 7 bases and the J gene lost 2 bases, with 8 bases spanning the gap. Germline V gene lookup returns CDR1 MDHEN and CDR2 SYDVKM. The CDR3 runs to 12 residues. Written as DNA, the CDR3 is TGTGCCAGCACCCCGGGGCAAGAGACCCAGTACTTC. This gives the protein CASTPGQETQYF.

The chain employs TRBV18 and TRBJ2-5; D call uncertain. Per germline, CDR1 KGHSH and CDR2 LQKENI. This CDR3 has 14 amino acids. Trimming removed 0 bases from V and 3 bases from J, with 8 bases in between. The CDR3 region is CASSPPYSKETQYF. CDR3 DNA: TGTGCCAGCTCACCACCCTACAGTAAAGAGACCCAGTACTTC.

This clone was picked up a small number of times. The chain links TRBV30 to TRBJ2-1; possibly TRBD2 for D (6 bases). Germline CDR1 GTSNPN, CDR2 SVGIG (reference sequence). The CDR3 runs 15 residues. With 7 bases removed from V and 3 bases from J, the gap between germline ends came to 19 bases. In DNA form, the CDR3 reads TGTGCCTCAACCCCCCCGGGACTCGACTACAATGAGCAGTTCTTC. Its translation is CASTPPGLDYNEQFF.

This clone was found many times. The gene calls are TRBV11-3 and TRBJ2-7; 8 bases agree with TRBD1. Trimming at V came to 3 bases and at J to 4 bases, leaving 11 bases not matched to a gene. Germline V gene data show CDR1 as SGHNT and CDR2 as YENEEA. CDR3 length equals 16 residues. This CDR3 reads CASSFLFKDREYEQYF. The CDR3 nucleotides are TGTGCCAGCAGCTTCCTATTTAAGGACAGGGAGTACGAGCAGTACTTC.

This clone was seen only a few times. V gene TRBV6-8 combines with J gene TRBJ1-1; TRBD1 is a possible D gene (6 bases). Germline CDR1 and CDR2: MNHGY and SAAAGT. The CDR3 is 16 amino acids. The germline V and J ends were trimmed by 6 bases and 1 base, with 18 bases remaining between them. CDR3 sequence reads: CASSQPGGQGNTEAFF. CDR3 coding DNA: TGTGCCAGCAGCCAGCCTGGGGGGCAGGGGAACACTGAAGCTTTCTTT.

This clone has only a few counts. The chain combines TRBV5-1 with TRBJ2-3; 9 bases are shared with TRBD2. Germline CDR1 reads SGHRS; CDR2 reads YFSETQ. The CDR3 is 15 residues long. Trimming at V came to 2 bases and at J to 2 bases, leaving 3 bases not matched to a gene. The CDR3 nucleotides are TGCGCCAGCAGCTTAGCGGGGGGTCTCACAGATACGCAGTATTTT. It translates to CASSLAGGLTDTQYF.

The rearrangement links TRBV6-8 to TRBJ2-7; 9 bases agree with TRBD2. CDR1 and CDR2 (germline): MNHGY, SAAAGT. The CDR3 is 14 residues long. With 10 bases clipped from V and 4 bases from J, the junction kept 11 bases outside the gene matches. This CDR3 reads CAINKGAGGYEQYF. The CDR3 DNA reads TGTGCCATCAATAAAGGAGCGGGGGGATACGAGCAGTACTTC.